This entry lists 5 T cell receptor beta chains sequenced from one sample in a study of CD8+ T cells in alopecia areata. Reverse transcription of extracted RNA yielded cDNA, which provided the sequencing template. Assay used: immunoSEQ multiplex PCR; TCRdb lists only in-frame clones, some missing. This table has approximately 99,000 clones, roughly 64% appearing once. Input material: CD8+ T cells sorted from blood. These receptors came from a human donor in good health.

This clone has more than one count but fewer than ten. The chain is built from TRBV23-1 and TRBJ2-5, with D unresolved. TRBV23-1 is designated an ORF whose function remains uncertain. The germline V and J ends were trimmed by 2 bases and 5 bases, with 6 bases remaining between them. This CDR3 spans 12 amino acids. The CDR3 spells CASSQRLETQYF. CDR3 DNA: TGCGCCAGCAGTCAACGTCTCGAGACCCAGTACTTC.

This clone occurred a few times. The same CDR3 can be traced to other DNA sequences in this sample. The chain combines TRBV5-6 with TRBJ1-1; maybe TRBD1 (5 bases). This CDR3 has 13 residues. CDR1 and CDR2 from the germline V gene are SGHDT and YYEEEE. V dropped 0 bases and J dropped 5 bases, with 8 bases sitting between them. CDR3 loop: CASSLGGNTEAFF. The CDR3 DNA reads TGTGCCAGCAGCTTGGGGGGGAATACTGAAGCTTTCTTT.

The genes are TRBV2 and TRBJ2-7; no reliable D call. The V end lost 6 bases, the J end lost 4 bases, and 10 bases lay between the germline ends. The germline V gene encodes CDR1 SNHLY and CDR2 FYNNEI. The CDR3 has 12 amino acids. CDR3 in amino acids: CASSYREYEQYF. DNA for the CDR3: TGTGCCAGCAGCTATCGAGAATACGAGCAGTACTTC.

The chain joins TRBV5-6 to TRBJ1-2; D is possibly TRBD1 (6 bases). V lost 0 bases to trimming and J lost 6 bases, with 9 bases between them. The CDR3 is 13 residues long. Germline loops: CDR1 SGHDT, CDR2 YYEEEE. The CDR3, as DNA: TGTGCCAGCAGCTTGGGGCAGGGGAATGGCTACACCTTC. It specifies CASSLGQGNGYTF.

This chain uses TRBV5-4 with TRBJ2-7; D is perhaps TRBD2 (5 bases). Deletions cut 2 bases from V and 7 bases from J, with 10 bases between. This CDR3 region has 12 residues. Germline loops: CDR1 SGHNT, CDR2 YYREEE (reference sequence). The CDR3 sequence is CASSLGSGEQYF. The CDR3 nucleotides are TGTGCCAGCAGCTTAGGTTCGGGGGAGCAGTACTTC.